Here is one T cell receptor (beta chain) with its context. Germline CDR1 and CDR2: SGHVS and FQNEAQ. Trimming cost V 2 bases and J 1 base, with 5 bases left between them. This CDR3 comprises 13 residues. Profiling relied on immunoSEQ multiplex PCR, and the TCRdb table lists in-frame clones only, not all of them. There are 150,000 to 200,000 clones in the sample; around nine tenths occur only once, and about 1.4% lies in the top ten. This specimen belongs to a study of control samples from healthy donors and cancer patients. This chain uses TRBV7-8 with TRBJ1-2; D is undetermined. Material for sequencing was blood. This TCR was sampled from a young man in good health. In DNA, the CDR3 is TGTGCCAGCAGCTTACTGGTTAACTATGGCTACACCTTC. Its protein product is CASSLLVNYGYTF.